A selection of T cell receptor beta chains follows, all from one sample in a study of CD8+CD57+ T cells in acquired aplastic anemia. TCRdb itself ran the reads through MiXCR, one entry per CDR3 protein. This sample has about 270,000 distinct CDR3 sequences, with 55% to 65% found just once. The sample consisted of sorted CD4+, CD8+, or CD8+CD57+ T cells (not recorded which) from PBMCs. The receptors derive from a human donor with severe aplastic anemia or a healthy control (not recorded which). Both conserved end residues are part of each CDR3. D genes are given only for firm matches. Only some rows state a clone size, as once, few, many or a class for expanded clones.

d_call clone_size j_call v_call cdr3_aa cdr3_nt
NA NA TRBJ2-1 TRBV12-3/TRBV12-4 CASLEGRNEQFF TGTGCCAGCCTAGAAGGGAGAAATGAGCAGTTCTTC
NA many TRBJ1-6 TRBV7-8 CASSLRPGNSPLHF TGTGCCAGCAGCTTAAGGCCCGGTAATTCACCCCTCCACTTT
NA NA TRBJ1-4 TRBV9 CASSVGLLNEKLFF TGTGCCAGCAGCGTAGGTCTGCTTAATGAAAAACTGTTTTTT
NA NA TRBJ2-1 TRBV5-1 CASSLGGPYNEQFF TGCGCCAGCAGCCTTGGAGGGCCCTACAATGAGCAGTTCTTC
NA NA TRBJ1-4 TRBV7-2 CASSPGRVLREKLFF TGTGCCAGCAGCCCCGGGCGGGTTCTGCGAGAAAAACTGTTTTTT
TRBD2 NA TRBJ2-7 TRBV7-3 CASSFELAGRTGEQYF TGTGCCAGCAGCTTCGAACTAGCGGGGAGGACCGGGGAGCAGTACTTC
TRBD2 many TRBJ2-1 TRBV5-1 CASSLGGGGTSGEQFF TGCGCCAGCAGCTTGGGGGGCGGGGGGACCTCGGGTGAGCAGTTCTTC
NA many TRBJ2-3 TRBV9 CASTRSIGGDTQYF TGTGCCAGCACCCGATCAATTGGGGGAGATACGCAGTATTTT
TRBD1 many TRBJ1-4 TRBV7-8 CASRSGTGHEKLFF TGTGCCAGCAGATCCGGGACAGGCCATGAAAAACTGTTTTTT
NA NA TRBJ1-1 TRBV24-1 CATSRGVNTEAFF TGTGCCACCAGCCGGGGGGTAAACACTGAAGCTTTCTTT
NA NA TRBJ1-5 TRBV19 CASSIKALNQPQHF TGTGCCAGTAGTATAAAAGCGCTCAATCAGCCCCAGCATTTT
NA few TRBJ2-4 TRBV28 CASSLEGIAKNIQYF TGTGCCAGCAGTTTAGAGGGCATAGCCAAAAACATTCAGTACTTC
NA NA TRBJ1-4 TRBV27 CASSFRQDVREKLFF TGTGCCAGCAGTTTTCGGCAGGACGTTAGGGAAAAACTGTTTTTT
NA NA TRBJ1-3 TRBV2 CASSAPGKEAGNTIYF TGTGCCAGCAGCGCGCCGGGAAAAGAGGCTGGAAACACCATATATTTT
NA once TRBJ2-7 TRBV10-3 CAIGDQPRRASSSYEQYF TGTGCCATCGGGGATCAGCCGCGGCGGGCGTCGAGCTCCTACGAGCAGTACTTC
NA many TRBJ1-6 TRBV30 CAWFPPLHF TGTGCCTGGTTTCCACCCCTCCACTTT
NA NA TRBJ2-6 TRBV4-1 CASSQDRAAGANVLTF TGCGCCAGCAGCCAAGACCGTGCGGCTGGGGCCAACGTCCTGACTTTC
NA NA TRBJ2-3 TRBV20-1 CSASPAIGTDTQYF TGCAGTGCTAGCCCGGCGATAGGCACAGATACGCAGTATTTT
TRBD2 NA TRBJ2-2 TRBV12-3/TRBV12-4 CATRTSGGSGELFF TGTGCCACCCGGACTAGCGGGGGGTCCGGGGAGCTGTTTTTT
NA few TRBJ1-5 TRBV12-3/TRBV12-4 CASSLGTVGNQPQHF TGTGCCAGCAGTTTAGGGACGGTGGGCAATCAGCCCCAGCATTTT
TRBD1 NA TRBJ2-7 TRBV2 CASRERRTGAEFYEQYF TGTGCCAGCAGGGAACGACGGACAGGGGCCGAATTCTACGAGCAGTACTTC
NA many TRBJ2-5 TRBV3-1 CASSQDLETQYF TGTGCCAGCAGCCAAGATCTAGAGACCCAGTACTTC
TRBD1 NA TRBJ2-7 TRBV7-2 CASSLGGLDRGWFEQYF TGTGCCAGCAGCTTAGGGGGACTCGACAGGGGCTGGTTTGAGCAGTACTTC
NA NA TRBJ1-5 TRBV5-8 CASSFRDEQPQHF TGTGCCAGCAGCTTCAGGGATGAGCAGCCCCAGCATTTT
TRBD1 many TRBJ1-3 TRBV4-1 CASSPQGGRSGNTIYF TGCGCCAGCAGCCCACAAGGGGGCAGGTCTGGAAACACCATATATTTT
NA few TRBJ2-7 TRBV4-1 CASSQVPGVGEQYF TGCGCCAGCAGCCAAGTTCCGGGGGTAGGTGAGCAGTACTTC
NA NA TRBJ2-5 TRBV7-9 CASSLAGETQCF TGTGCCAGCAGTTTGGCAGGGGAGACCCAGTGCTTC
NA NA TRBJ2-6 TRBV14 CASSPKAGSENSGANVLTF TGTGCCAGCAGCCCGAAGGCGGGCAGTGAGAACTCTGGGGCCAACGTCCTGACTTTC
NA NA TRBJ1-6 TRBV11-2 CASRPGSRDPPLHF TGTGCCAGCAGACCCGGGTCCCGGGATCCACCCCTCCACTTT
NA NA TRBJ1-2 TRBV6-1 CASSEQENYGYTF TGTGCCAGCAGTGAACAGGAAAACTATGGCTACACCTTC